These 13 T cell receptor beta chains came from one sample sequenced in a study of blood T cell repertoires in COVID-19. The method was immunoSEQ multiplex PCR; TCRdb's version includes in-frame clones alone and lacks a portion of them. Of under 250,000 clones in the sample, 88% were seen once. Source material: peripheral blood. The receptors come from a woman aged 55 to 70 with acute or convalescent COVID-19.

The chain joins TRBV24-1 to TRBJ2-7, with D possibly matching TRBD2 (5 bases). The CDR3 is 13 amino acids. The germline V gene encodes CDR1 KGHDR and CDR2 SFDVKD. The V end lost 4 bases, the J end lost 3 bases, and 9 bases lay between the germline ends. The CDR3 reads CATSDPLGYEQYF. The CDR3 bases are TGTGCCACCAGTGACCCACTAGGCTACGAGCAGTACTTC.

V usage is TRBV10-1 and J usage is TRBJ1-1, with TRBD1 as a possible D gene (5 bases). The ends were cut back, 2 bases at V and 3 bases at J, with 7 bases in the middle. Germline-derived CDR1 and CDR2 are WNHNN and SYGVQD (reference sequence). The CDR3 loop spans 13 amino acids. This CDR3 reads CASSERGYTEAFF. The CDR3 region has the DNA TGCGCCAGCAGTGAGCGGGGGTACACTGAAGCTTTCTTT.

This sequence joins TRBV14 and TRBJ2-1; D possibly corresponds to TRBD2 (6 bases). The CDR3 has 15 residues. The V gene lost 2 bases and the J gene lost 4 bases, with 12 bases spanning the gap. Germline values: CDR1 SGHDN, CDR2 FVKESK. CDR3 in amino acids: CASSQSLALYNEQFF. CDR3 nucleotides: TGTGCCAGCAGCCAAAGTCTAGCGTTGTACAATGAGCAGTTCTTC. Variable domain in full (rest from reference TRBV14 and TRBJ2-1): EAGVTQFPSHSVIEKGQTVTLRCDPISGHDNLYWYRRVMGKEIKFLLHFVKESKQDESGMPNNRFLAERTGGTYSTLKVQPAELEDSGVYFCASSQSLALYNEQFFGPGTRLTVL.

The chain is built from TRBV12-3 or TRBV12-4 and TRBJ1-5, with 7 bases that match TRBD1. CDR3 length equals 13 residues. Trimming at V came to 2 bases and at J to 11 bases, leaving 6 bases not matched to a gene. The chain's CDR3 is CASSLKGAVAQHF. The CDR3 DNA is TGTGCCAGCAGTTTAAAGGGGGCGGTAGCCCAGCATTTT.

The chain employs TRBV11-2 and TRBJ2-2, with D perhaps matching TRBD1 (5 bases). The CDR3 consists of 15 residues. CDR1 is SGHAT and CDR2 is FQNNGV in the germline V gene. The germline V and J ends were trimmed by 8 bases and 2 bases, with 15 bases remaining between them. The CDR3: CASPRDRPNTGELFF. The CDR3 DNA reads TGTGCCAGCCCCCGAGACAGACCTAACACCGGGGAGCTGTTTTTT.

CDR3 nucleotides: TGTGCCATCAGTGTAGTCCCCGACAGGGGTAACTATGGCTACACCTTC. Amino acid sequence: CAISVVPDRGNYGYTF. The chain carries TRBV10-3 and TRBJ1-2; 8 positions match TRBD1. The germline V gene encodes CDR1 ENHRY and CDR2 SYGVKD. V shed 4 bases and J 1 base; nucleotides not matched to a gene: 8. The CDR3 sequence is 16 residues long.

The V gene is TRBV10-2, the J gene TRBJ1-4; 7 bases agree with TRBD1. Trimming cost V 4 bases and J 3 bases; bases outside gene matches: 2. The CDR3 contains 14 residues. Germline CDR1 is WSHSY and CDR2 is SAAADI. The CDR3 is CASSAQGANEKLFF. The CDR3, as DNA: TGCGCCAGCAGTGCTCAGGGGGCTAATGAAAAACTGTTTTTT.

This sequence joins TRBV11-2 and TRBJ2-1; 11 nucleotides align to TRBD2. The V gene end was trimmed by 2 bases and the J gene end by 4 bases; junction bases not matched to a gene: 4. Germline CDR1 reads SGHAT; CDR2 reads FQNNGV. The CDR3 consists of 16 residues. CDR3 in DNA: TGTGCCAGCAGCTTATTTTCTAGCGGGGGGTACAATGAGCAGTTCTTC. The encoded protein is CASSLFSSGGYNEQFF.

This sequence joins TRBV11-2 and TRBJ2-2, with D tentatively TRBD1 (6 bases). The CDR3 covers 15 residues. The germline V gene encodes CDR1 SGHAT and CDR2 FQNNGV. Trimming left V 4 bases short and J 3 bases short, with 12 bases between. DNA for the CDR3: TGTGCCAGCAGCTCACAGGGATCACACACCGGGGAGCTGTTTTTT. Protein: CASSSQGSHTGELFF.

The chain combines TRBV30 with TRBJ1-5; TRBD1 matches 7 bases. J lost 5 bases, V lost 2 bases, and 3 bases had no gene match. The CDR3 is 13 residues long. Germline V gene data show CDR1 as GTSNPN and CDR2 as SVGIG (reference sequence). CDR3 in amino acids: CAWSRDRDQPQHF. The DNA for the CDR3 is TGTGCCTGGAGTCGCGACAGGGATCAGCCCCAGCATTTT. The entire variable domain, with the rest obtained from reference TRBV30 and TRBJ1-5, is as follows: SQTIHQWPATLVQPVGSPLSLECTVEGTSNPNLYWYRQAAGRGLQLLFYSVGIGQISSEVPQNLSASRPQDRQFILSSKKLLLSDSGFYLCAWSRDRDQPQHFGDGTRLSIL.

This clone was seen only once. V and J are TRBV30 and TRBJ2-1; D remains ambiguous. CDR1 and CDR2 from the germline V gene are GTSNPN and SVGIG (reference sequence). The CDR3 runs to 13 residues. Trimming shortened V by 0 bases and J by 7 bases, and 10 bases separated the two germline ends. CDR3 sequence: CAWSVLFRNEQFF. The CDR3, as DNA: TGTGCCTGGAGTGTACTTTTCAGGAATGAGCAGTTCTTC. The whole variable domain, filled in from reference TRBV30 and TRBJ2-1, reads SQTIHQWPATLVQPVGSPLSLECTVEGTSNPNLYWYRQAAGRGLQLLFYSVGIGQISSEVPQNLSASRPQDRQFILSSKKLLLSDSGFYLCAWSVLFRNEQFFGPGTRLTVL.

In this sample, this clone turned up a few times. J is TRBJ2-7 and V is TRBV27; 10 bases match TRBD2. CDR3 length: 15 amino acids. Trimming cost V 1 base and J 4 bases; bases outside gene matches: 4. Germline lookup yields CDR1 MNHEY and CDR2 SMNVEV (reference sequence). CDR3 sequence: CASSLLGLASYEQYF. CDR3 in DNA: TGTGCCAGCAGTTTATTGGGACTAGCGTCGTACGAGCAGTACTTC.

The J gene is TRBJ1-3, the V gene TRBV28, with 8 bases fitting TRBD1. The length of the CDR3 is 14 residues. The germline gives CDR1 MDHEN, CDR2 SYDVKM. The J segment lost 2 bases and the V segment lost 5 bases, leaving 2 bases of the junction unmatched. The chain's CDR3 is CASSLTGAGNTIYF. The CDR3 DNA follows: TGTGCCAGCAGTCTGACAGGGGCTGGAAACACCATATATTTT.